These T cell receptor beta chains were read from a single sample in a study of OX40 agonist ivuxolimab in advanced cancers. Here immunoSEQ multiplex PCR was the method, and the copy in TCRdb shows in-frame clones only, minus some. The sample holds about 32,000 clones; approximately 87% are singletons and the top ten take roughly 32%. Specimen: CD4+ or CD8+ T cells sorted from blood, collected in a trial of the OX40 agonist ivuxolimab. These receptors were obtained from an adult with an advanced solid tumor such as melanoma, head and neck, liver or kidney cancer. Each CDR3 is given with its conserved first and last residue. Fields, in order: CDR3 protein, CDR3 DNA, V gene, J gene, clone size, D gene. The D gene is left open where the match is weak. A row's size may be missing; if present it is once, few, many or a size class.

CDR3 protein: CASSEDGVGETQYF; CDR3 DNA: TGTGCCAGCAGTGAAGACGGGGTTGGAGAGACCCAGTACTTC; V gene: TRBV25-1; J gene: TRBJ2-5; clone size: .; D gene: .
CDR3 protein: CASSQDPAGQGFRDTQYF; CDR3 DNA: TGCGCCAGCAGCCAAGATCCCGCCGGACAGGGGTTTAGGGATACGCAGTATTTT; V gene: TRBV4-1; J gene: TRBJ2-3; clone size: .; D gene: TRBD1
CDR3 protein: CASSHGYEQYF; CDR3 DNA: TGTGCCAGCAGCCACGGTTACGAGCAGTACTTC; V gene: TRBV14; J gene: TRBJ2-7; clone size: .; D gene: .
CDR3 protein: CASSSKGEQYF; CDR3 DNA: TGTGCCAGCAGCTCCAAGGGCGAGCAGTACTTC; V gene: TRBV7-9; J gene: TRBJ2-7; clone size: .; D gene: .
CDR3 protein: CASSQEGQPQHF; CDR3 DNA: TGCGCCAGCAGCCAAGAAGGTCAGCCCCAGCATTTT; V gene: TRBV4-1; J gene: TRBJ1-5; clone size: .; D gene: .
CDR3 protein: CASSQDRSGRWETQYF; CDR3 DNA: TGCGCCAGCAGCCAAGATCGTTCAGGGAGGTGGGAGACCCAGTACTTC; V gene: TRBV4-1; J gene: TRBJ2-5; clone size: .; D gene: .
CDR3 protein: CASSSGTSGGGWDEQFF; CDR3 DNA: TGTGCCAGCAGTAGTGGGACTAGCGGGGGAGGCTGGGATGAGCAGTTCTTC; V gene: TRBV6-4; J gene: TRBJ2-1; clone size: .; D gene: TRBD2
CDR3 protein: CASSPRGQGNYEQYF; CDR3 DNA: TGTGCCAGCAGCCCGCGGGGACAGGGGAACTACGAGCAGTACTTC; V gene: TRBV7-9; J gene: TRBJ2-7; clone size: .; D gene: TRBD1
CDR3 protein: CASSLASGGYEQYF; CDR3 DNA: TGTGCCAGCAGTTTAGCTAGCGGGGGGTACGAGCAGTACTTC; V gene: TRBV27; J gene: TRBJ2-7; clone size: .; D gene: TRBD2
CDR3 protein: CASRNRSGRETQYF; CDR3 DNA: TGTGCCAGCAGAAACCGATCGGGAAGGGAGACCCAGTACTTC; V gene: TRBV7-9; J gene: TRBJ2-5; clone size: .; D gene: .
CDR3 protein: CASSPPTSGGDWEQFF; CDR3 DNA: TGTGCCAGCAGCCCGCCAACTAGCGGGGGGGATTGGGAGCAGTTCTTC; V gene: TRBV7-6; J gene: TRBJ2-1; clone size: .; D gene: TRBD2
CDR3 protein: CASSLVQDNYEQYF; CDR3 DNA: TGTGCCAGCAGTTTAGTCCAGGACAACTACGAGCAGTACTTC; V gene: TRBV28; J gene: TRBJ2-7; clone size: few; D gene: .
CDR3 protein: CASSATGVGEETQYF; CDR3 DNA: TGTGCCAGCAGTGCCACGGGGGTGGGGGAAGAGACCCAGTACTTC; V gene: TRBV28; J gene: TRBJ2-5; clone size: .; D gene: .
CDR3 protein: CASSSRLSGNTIYF; CDR3 DNA: TGTGCCAGCAGCTCCCGCCTCTCAGGAAACACCATATATTTT; V gene: TRBV27; J gene: TRBJ1-3; clone size: few; D gene: .
CDR3 protein: CASSLGRFSGELFF; CDR3 DNA: TGTGCCAGCAGCTTGGGCCGCTTCAGCGGGGAGCTGTTTTTT; V gene: TRBV5-6; J gene: TRBJ2-2; clone size: .; D gene: .
CDR3 protein: CAWSSGLAGVLVNEQFF; CDR3 DNA: TGTGCCTGGAGTTCGGGACTAGCGGGAGTTCTCGTAAATGAGCAGTTCTTC; V gene: TRBV30; J gene: TRBJ2-1; clone size: .; D gene: TRBD2
CDR3 protein: CASTPWFGYGYTF; CDR3 DNA: TGTGCCAGTACTCCCTGGTTCGGCTATGGCTACACCTTC; V gene: TRBV19; J gene: TRBJ1-2; clone size: .; D gene: .
CDR3 protein: CASSPSLEAYNEQFF; CDR3 DNA: TGTGCCAGCAGCCCCTCTTTAGAGGCATACAATGAGCAGTTCTTC; V gene: TRBV7-3; J gene: TRBJ2-1; clone size: once; D gene: .
CDR3 protein: CASSFTPGQAITEAFF; CDR3 DNA: TGTGCCAGCAGCTTCACCCCAGGACAGGCCATCACTGAAGCTTTCTTT; V gene: TRBV5-5; J gene: TRBJ1-1; clone size: .; D gene: TRBD1
CDR3 protein: CASRRSGLNEQFF; CDR3 DNA: TGTGCCAGCAGAAGATCCGGGTTGAATGAGCAGTTCTTC; V gene: TRBV27; J gene: TRBJ2-1; clone size: .; D gene: .
CDR3 protein: CASSFTAGELFF; CDR3 DNA: TGTGCCAGCAGCTTTACAGCCGGGGAGCTGTTTTTT; V gene: TRBV7-9; J gene: TRBJ2-2; clone size: .; D gene: .
CDR3 protein: CASSLISDYGYTF; CDR3 DNA: TGTGCCAGCAGCTTGATCTCAGACTATGGCTACACCTTC; V gene: TRBV5-6; J gene: TRBJ1-2; clone size: .; D gene: .
CDR3 protein: CASSRDAGGSNQPQHF; CDR3 DNA: TGTGCCAGCAGTCGTGACGCGGGGGGTAGCAATCAGCCCCAGCATTTT; V gene: TRBV28; J gene: TRBJ1-5; clone size: .; D gene: .
CDR3 protein: CSVDSGRALGEQFF; CDR3 DNA: TGCAGCGTAGATAGCGGGAGGGCCCTGGGTGAGCAGTTCTTC; V gene: TRBV29-1; J gene: TRBJ2-1; clone size: .; D gene: TRBD2
CDR3 protein: CASSQQGGDYEQYF; CDR3 DNA: TGCGCCAGCAGCCAACAGGGGGGGGATTACGAGCAGTACTTC; V gene: TRBV4-1; J gene: TRBJ2-7; clone size: .; D gene: .
CDR3 protein: CATGTSVLDEQFF; CDR3 DNA: TGTGCCACCGGGACTAGCGTTCTGGATGAGCAGTTCTTC; V gene: TRBV9; J gene: TRBJ2-1; clone size: .; D gene: TRBD2
CDR3 protein: CAWSVWRGEAFF; CDR3 DNA: TGTGCCTGGAGTGTATGGAGGGGTGAAGCTTTCTTT; V gene: TRBV30; J gene: TRBJ1-1; clone size: .; D gene: .
CDR3 protein: CASSYRGHEQYF; CDR3 DNA: TGTGCCAGCAGTTACAGGGGCCACGAGCAGTACTTC; V gene: TRBV6-5; J gene: TRBJ2-7; clone size: .; D gene: .
CDR3 protein: CASSYSSGVETQYF; CDR3 DNA: TGTGCCAGCAGTTACTCGTCGGGAGTAGAGACCCAGTACTTC; V gene: TRBV6-5; J gene: TRBJ2-5; clone size: .; D gene: .
CDR3 protein: CASSEFVPNYGYTF; CDR3 DNA: TGTGCCAGCAGTGAATTTGTCCCTAACTATGGCTACACCTTC; V gene: TRBV6-1; J gene: TRBJ1-2; clone size: .; D gene: .
CDR3 protein: CASSPPSDSYGYTF; CDR3 DNA: TGTGCCAGCAGTCCCCCATCCGACAGCTATGGCTACACCTTC; V gene: TRBV6-5; J gene: TRBJ1-2; clone size: .; D gene: .
CDR3 protein: CASSPTGTDIYNEQFF; CDR3 DNA: TGTGCCAGCAGCCCCACCGGGACAGATATCTACAATGAGCAGTTCTTC; V gene: TRBV7-3; J gene: TRBJ2-1; clone size: .; D gene: TRBD1
CDR3 protein: CASSLWWDRATYEQYF; CDR3 DNA: TGTGCCAGCAGCTTATGGTGGGACAGGGCGACCTACGAGCAGTACTTC; V gene: TRBV7-2; J gene: TRBJ2-7; clone size: .; D gene: TRBD1
CDR3 protein: CASSFSGSYNEQFF; CDR3 DNA: TGTGCCAGCAGTTTTTCGGGCTCCTACAATGAGCAGTTCTTC; V gene: TRBV27; J gene: TRBJ2-1; clone size: once; D gene: .
CDR3 protein: CASSRTGGNTEAFF; CDR3 DNA: TGTGCCAGCAGCCGGACAGGGGGGAACACTGAAGCTTTCTTT; V gene: TRBV7-8; J gene: TRBJ1-1; clone size: once; D gene: TRBD1
CDR3 protein: CASSIGRGSYEQYF; CDR3 DNA: TGTGCCAGTAGTATAGGGAGGGGGTCCTACGAGCAGTACTTC; V gene: TRBV19; J gene: TRBJ2-7; clone size: .; D gene: .
CDR3 protein: CASSIGTSGSYNEQFF; CDR3 DNA: TGTGCCAGCAGCATCGGGACTAGCGGGTCCTACAATGAGCAGTTCTTC; V gene: TRBV7-3; J gene: TRBJ2-1; clone size: .; D gene: TRBD2
CDR3 protein: CASSVYDSDGYTF; CDR3 DNA: TGTGCCAGCAGCGTATATGACAGCGATGGCTACACCTTC; V gene: TRBV9; J gene: TRBJ1-2; clone size: .; D gene: .
CDR3 protein: CASSLIGLGDGSNEQFF; CDR3 DNA: TGTGCCAGCAGTTTAATAGGGCTGGGGGACGGGTCCAATGAGCAGTTCTTC; V gene: TRBV27; J gene: TRBJ2-1; clone size: .; D gene: .
CDR3 protein: CASSLAVGSPQETQYF; CDR3 DNA: TGTGCCAGCAGCTTAGCGGTGGGAAGTCCGCAAGAGACCCAGTACTTC; V gene: TRBV11-2; J gene: TRBJ2-5; clone size: .; D gene: .
CDR3 protein: CASSESFLTSNQPQHF; CDR3 DNA: TGTGCCAGCAGTGAGTCTTTTCTAACTAGCAATCAGCCCCAGCATTTT; V gene: TRBV6-1; J gene: TRBJ1-5; clone size: once; D gene: .
CDR3 protein: CASSFLDAKGTGELFF; CDR3 DNA: TGTGCCAGCAGTTTCTTGGACGCGAAGGGCACCGGGGAGCTGTTTTTT; V gene: TRBV27; J gene: TRBJ2-2; clone size: .; D gene: .
CDR3 protein: CAISESGGGFEQFF; CDR3 DNA: TGTGCCATCAGTGAGTCGGGGGGAGGTTTTGAGCAGTTCTTC; V gene: TRBV10-3; J gene: TRBJ2-1; clone size: .; D gene: .
CDR3 protein: CSVARAGGTDTQYF; CDR3 DNA: TGCAGCGTTGCGCGAGCGGGGGGGACAGATACGCAGTATTTT; V gene: TRBV29-1; J gene: TRBJ2-3; clone size: .; D gene: TRBD2
CDR3 protein: CASSIRDSYNEQFF; CDR3 DNA: TGTGCCAGTAGTATAAGGGACTCCTACAATGAGCAGTTCTTC; V gene: TRBV19; J gene: TRBJ2-1; clone size: .; D gene: .
CDR3 protein: CASSHPGLRGANVLTF; CDR3 DNA: TGTGCCAGCAGTCACCCAGGCCTGAGAGGGGCCAACGTCCTGACTTTC; V gene: TRBV28; J gene: TRBJ2-6; clone size: once; D gene: .
CDR3 protein: CASEGGPGELFF; CDR3 DNA: TGCGCCAGTGAGGGGGGTCCCGGGGAGCTGTTTTTT; V gene: TRBV10-2; J gene: TRBJ2-2; clone size: .; D gene: .
CDR3 protein: CASKGRVYGANVLTF; CDR3 DNA: TGTGCCAGTAAGGGCAGGGTTTATGGGGCCAACGTCCTGACTTTC; V gene: TRBV19; J gene: TRBJ2-6; clone size: .; D gene: .
CDR3 protein: CASSQGLNTGELFF; CDR3 DNA: TGTGCCAGCAGCCAGGGACTTAACACCGGGGAGCTGTTTTTT; V gene: TRBV13; J gene: TRBJ2-2; clone size: .; D gene: .
CDR3 protein: CASSPGELYNEQFF; CDR3 DNA: TGTGCCAGCAGCCCGGGGGAGCTCTACAATGAGCAGTTCTTC; V gene: TRBV7-6; J gene: TRBJ2-1; clone size: .; D gene: .
CDR3 protein: CASSVWGFEQFF; CDR3 DNA: TGTGCCAGCAGTGTGTGGGGATTCGAGCAGTTCTTC; V gene: TRBV6-5; J gene: TRBJ2-1; clone size: .; D gene: .
CDR3 protein: CASSFRDRDEKLFF; CDR3 DNA: TGTGCCAGCAGTTTTAGGGACAGGGATGAAAAACTGTTTTTT; V gene: TRBV28; J gene: TRBJ1-4; clone size: .; D gene: TRBD1
CDR3 protein: CASSGGAGADTQYF; CDR3 DNA: TGTGCCAGCAGCGGGGGGGCCGGTGCGGATACGCAGTATTTT; V gene: TRBV9; J gene: TRBJ2-3; clone size: .; D gene: .
CDR3 protein: CASIQGIGRDKKTKGLENIQYF; CDR3 DNA: TGCGCCAGCATCCAAGGTATAGGTCGTGATAAAAAAACGAAAGGGCTTGAAAACATTCAGTACTTC; V gene: TRBV23-1; J gene: TRBJ2-4; clone size: once; D gene: .
CDR3 protein: CASSFQGMGNQPQHF; CDR3 DNA: TGTGCCAGCAGTTTTCAGGGAATGGGCAATCAGCCCCAGCATTTT; V gene: TRBV28; J gene: TRBJ1-5; clone size: medium-sized; D gene: .
CDR3 protein: CASSLGFSVGFEQYF; CDR3 DNA: TGTGCCAGCAGCTTAGGGTTCTCGGTCGGGTTCGAGCAGTACTTC; V gene: TRBV7-9; J gene: TRBJ2-7; clone size: few; D gene: .
CDR3 protein: CASSLVDDRVAGNTIYF; CDR3 DNA: TGTGCCAGCAGCTTAGTGGACGACAGGGTCGCTGGAAACACCATATATTTT; V gene: TRBV7-2; J gene: TRBJ1-3; clone size: .; D gene: TRBD1
CDR3 protein: CASSDLISGANVLTF; CDR3 DNA: TGTGCCAGCAGTGACCTCATATCTGGGGCCAACGTCCTGACTTTC; V gene: TRBV27; J gene: TRBJ2-6; clone size: .; D gene: .
CDR3 protein: CASSMGPGREQYF; CDR3 DNA: TGTGCCAGTAGTATGGGCCCCGGACGGGAGCAGTACTTC; V gene: TRBV19; J gene: TRBJ2-7; clone size: .; D gene: .
CDR3 protein: CASSLGVTGELFF; CDR3 DNA: TGTGCCAGCAGCTTAGGGGTCACCGGGGAGCTGTTTTTT; V gene: TRBV11-3; J gene: TRBJ2-2; clone size: few; D gene: .